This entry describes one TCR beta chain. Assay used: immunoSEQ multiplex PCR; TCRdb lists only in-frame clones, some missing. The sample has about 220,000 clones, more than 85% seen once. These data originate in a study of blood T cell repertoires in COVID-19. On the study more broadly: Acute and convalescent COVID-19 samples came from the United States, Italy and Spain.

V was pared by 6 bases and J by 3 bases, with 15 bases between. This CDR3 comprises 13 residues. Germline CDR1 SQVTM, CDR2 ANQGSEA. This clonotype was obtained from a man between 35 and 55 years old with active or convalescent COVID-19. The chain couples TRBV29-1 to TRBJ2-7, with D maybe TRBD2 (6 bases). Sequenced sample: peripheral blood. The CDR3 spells CSVGRGSSYEQYF. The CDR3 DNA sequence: TGCAGCGTGGGACGGGGGAGTAGCTACGAGCAGTACTTC.